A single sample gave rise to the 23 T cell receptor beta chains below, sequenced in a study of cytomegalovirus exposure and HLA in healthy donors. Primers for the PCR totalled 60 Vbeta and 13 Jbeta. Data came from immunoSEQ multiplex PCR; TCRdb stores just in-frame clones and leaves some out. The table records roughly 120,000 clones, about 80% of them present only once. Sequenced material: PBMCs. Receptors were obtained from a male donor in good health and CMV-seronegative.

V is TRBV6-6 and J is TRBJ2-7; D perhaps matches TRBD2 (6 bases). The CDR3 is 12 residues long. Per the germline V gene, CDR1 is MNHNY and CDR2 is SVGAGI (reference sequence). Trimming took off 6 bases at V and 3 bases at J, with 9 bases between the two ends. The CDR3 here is CASRSTSYEQYF. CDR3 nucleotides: TGTGCCAGCAGGTCGACTAGCTACGAGCAGTACTTC.

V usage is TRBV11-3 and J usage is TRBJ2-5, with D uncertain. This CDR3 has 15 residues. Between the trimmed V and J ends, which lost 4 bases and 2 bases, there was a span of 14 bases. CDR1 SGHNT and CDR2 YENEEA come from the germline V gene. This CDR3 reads CASSSQDTLQETQYF. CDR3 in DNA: TGTGCCAGCAGCTCCCAGGATACCTTACAAGAGACCCAGTACTTC.

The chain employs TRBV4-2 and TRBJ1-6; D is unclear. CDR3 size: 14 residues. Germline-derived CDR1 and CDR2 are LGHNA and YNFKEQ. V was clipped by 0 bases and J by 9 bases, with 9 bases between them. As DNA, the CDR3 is TGTGCCAGCAGCCAAGACGGAGAAATTTCACCCCTCCACTTT. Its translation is CASSQDGEISPLHF.

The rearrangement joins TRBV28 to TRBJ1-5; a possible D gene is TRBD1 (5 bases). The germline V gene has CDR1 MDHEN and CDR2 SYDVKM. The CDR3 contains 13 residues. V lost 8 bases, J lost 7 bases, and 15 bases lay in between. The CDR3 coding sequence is TGTGCCAGCGGAATACGCGGGGGGCAGCCCCAGCATTTT. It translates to CASGIRGGQPQHF.

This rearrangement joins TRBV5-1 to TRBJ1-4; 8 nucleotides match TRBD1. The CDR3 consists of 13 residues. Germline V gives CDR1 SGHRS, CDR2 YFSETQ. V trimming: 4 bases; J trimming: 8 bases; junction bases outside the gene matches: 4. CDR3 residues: CASSGQGREKLFF. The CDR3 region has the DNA TGCGCCAGCAGCGGACAGGGAAGGGAAAAACTGTTTTTT.

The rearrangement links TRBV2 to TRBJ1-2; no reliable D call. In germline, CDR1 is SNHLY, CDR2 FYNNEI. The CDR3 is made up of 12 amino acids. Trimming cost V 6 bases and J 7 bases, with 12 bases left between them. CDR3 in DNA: TGTGCCAGCAGCCCCGGGCGGGTTGGCTACACCTTC. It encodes CASSPGRVGYTF.

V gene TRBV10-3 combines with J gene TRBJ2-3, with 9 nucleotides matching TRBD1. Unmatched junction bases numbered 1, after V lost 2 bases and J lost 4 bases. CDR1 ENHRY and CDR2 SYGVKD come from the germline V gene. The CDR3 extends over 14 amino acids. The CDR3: CAISERQGADTQYF. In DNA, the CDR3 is TGTGCCATCAGTGAGCGACAGGGGGCAGATACGCAGTATTTT.

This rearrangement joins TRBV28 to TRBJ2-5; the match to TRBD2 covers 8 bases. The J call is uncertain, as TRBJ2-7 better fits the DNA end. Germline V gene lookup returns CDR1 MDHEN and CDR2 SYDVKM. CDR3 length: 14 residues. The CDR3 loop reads CASSLTSGTYEQYF. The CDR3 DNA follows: TGTGCCAGCAGTTTAACTAGCGGTACCTACGAGCAGTACTTC.

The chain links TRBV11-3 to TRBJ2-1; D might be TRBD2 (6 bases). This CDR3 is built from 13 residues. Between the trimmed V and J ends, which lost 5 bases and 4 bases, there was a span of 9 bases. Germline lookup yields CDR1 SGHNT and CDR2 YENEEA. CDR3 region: CASSPRGYNEQFF. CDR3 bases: TGTGCCAGCAGCCCCCGGGGGTACAATGAGCAGTTCTTC.

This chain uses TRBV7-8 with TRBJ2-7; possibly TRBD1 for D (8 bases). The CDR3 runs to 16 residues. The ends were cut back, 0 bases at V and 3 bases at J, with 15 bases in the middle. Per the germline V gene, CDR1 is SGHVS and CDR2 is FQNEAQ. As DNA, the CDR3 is TGTGCCAGCAGCTTAGCGACTACAGGGGGGGACTACGAGCAGTACTTC. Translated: CASSLATTGGDYEQYF.

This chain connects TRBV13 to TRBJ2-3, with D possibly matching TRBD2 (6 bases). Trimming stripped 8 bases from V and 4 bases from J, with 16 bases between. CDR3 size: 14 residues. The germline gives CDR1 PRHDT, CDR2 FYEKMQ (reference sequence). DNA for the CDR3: TGTGCCAGCTGTCGCGGGATAGGCGCAGATACGCAGTATTTT. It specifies CASCRGIGADTQYF.

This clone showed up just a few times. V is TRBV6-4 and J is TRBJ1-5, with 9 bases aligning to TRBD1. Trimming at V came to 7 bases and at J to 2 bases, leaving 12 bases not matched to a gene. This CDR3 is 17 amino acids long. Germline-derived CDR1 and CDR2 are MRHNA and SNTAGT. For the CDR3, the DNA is TGTGCCAGCAATCCTGTCCGAAGGACAGGGGGCAATCAGCCCCAGCATTTT. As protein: CASNPVRRTGGNQPQHF.

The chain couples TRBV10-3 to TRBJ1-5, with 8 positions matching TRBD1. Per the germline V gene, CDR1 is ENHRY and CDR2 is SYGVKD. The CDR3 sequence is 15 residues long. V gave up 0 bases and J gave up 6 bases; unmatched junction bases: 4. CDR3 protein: CAISESPGGGQPQHF. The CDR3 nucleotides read TGTGCCATCAGTGAGTCTCCAGGGGGCGGTCAGCCCCAGCATTTT.

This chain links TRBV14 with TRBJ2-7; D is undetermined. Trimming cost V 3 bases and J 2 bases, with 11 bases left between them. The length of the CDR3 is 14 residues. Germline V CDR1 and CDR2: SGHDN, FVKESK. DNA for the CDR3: TGTGCCAGCAGCCAGCGGCACCGTCCCTACGAGCAGTACTTC. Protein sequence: CASSQRHRPYEQYF.

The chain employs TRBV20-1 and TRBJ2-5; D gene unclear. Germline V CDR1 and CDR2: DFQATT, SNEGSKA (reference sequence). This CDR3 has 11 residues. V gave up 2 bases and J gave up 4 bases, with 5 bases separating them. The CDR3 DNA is TGCAGTGCTAGACCAGGAGAGACCCAGTACTTC. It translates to CSARPGETQYF.

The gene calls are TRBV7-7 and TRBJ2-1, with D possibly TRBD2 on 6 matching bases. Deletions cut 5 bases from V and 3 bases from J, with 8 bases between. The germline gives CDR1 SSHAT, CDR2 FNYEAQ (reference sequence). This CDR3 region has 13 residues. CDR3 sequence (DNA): TGTGCCAGCAGCCTGACTAGCTACAATGAGCAGTTCTTC. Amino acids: CASSLTSYNEQFF.

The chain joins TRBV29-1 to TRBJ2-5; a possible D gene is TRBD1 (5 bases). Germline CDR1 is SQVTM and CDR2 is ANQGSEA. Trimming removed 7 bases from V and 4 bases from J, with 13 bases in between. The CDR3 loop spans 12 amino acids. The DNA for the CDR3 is TGCAGCGACCTCGACAGCACAGAGACCCAGTACTTC. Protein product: CSDLDSTETQYF.

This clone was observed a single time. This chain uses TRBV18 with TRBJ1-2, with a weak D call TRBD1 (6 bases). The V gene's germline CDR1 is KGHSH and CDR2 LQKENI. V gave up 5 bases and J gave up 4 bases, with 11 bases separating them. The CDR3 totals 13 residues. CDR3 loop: CASSDGQSYGYTF. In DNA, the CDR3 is TGTGCCAGCTCAGATGGACAGAGCTATGGCTACACCTTC.

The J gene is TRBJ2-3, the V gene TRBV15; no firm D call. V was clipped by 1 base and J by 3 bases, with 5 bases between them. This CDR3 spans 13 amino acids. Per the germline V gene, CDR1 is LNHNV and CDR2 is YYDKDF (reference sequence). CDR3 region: CATSRGQTDTQYF. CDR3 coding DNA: TGTGCCACCAGCAGAGGGCAGACAGATACGCAGTATTTT.

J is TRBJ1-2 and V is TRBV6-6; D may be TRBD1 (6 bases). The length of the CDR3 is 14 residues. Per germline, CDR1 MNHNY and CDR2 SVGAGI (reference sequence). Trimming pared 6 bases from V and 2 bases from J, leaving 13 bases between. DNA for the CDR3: TGTGCCAGCAGCCGAATAGGACAGAACTATGGCTACACCTTC. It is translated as CASSRIGQNYGYTF.

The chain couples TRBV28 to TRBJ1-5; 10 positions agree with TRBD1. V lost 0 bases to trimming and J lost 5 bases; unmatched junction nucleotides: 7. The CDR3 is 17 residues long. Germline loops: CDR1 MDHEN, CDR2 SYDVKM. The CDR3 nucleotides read TGTGCCAGCAGTTTATGGGCGGGACAGGGGCCGGATCAGCCCCAGCATTTT. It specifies CASSLWAGQGPDQPQHF. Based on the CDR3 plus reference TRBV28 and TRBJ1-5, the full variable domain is DVKVTQSSRYLVKRTGEKVFLECVQDMDHENMFWYRQDPGLGLRLIYFSYDVKMKEKGDIPEGYSVSREKKERFSLILESASTNQTSMYLCASSLWAGQGPDQPQHFGDGTRLSIL.

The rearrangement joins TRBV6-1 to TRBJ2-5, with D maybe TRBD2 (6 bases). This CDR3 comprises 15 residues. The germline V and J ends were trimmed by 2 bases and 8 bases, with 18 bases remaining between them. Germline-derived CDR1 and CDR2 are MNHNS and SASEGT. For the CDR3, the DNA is TGTGCCAGCAGTGAACAGGCTCCCCAGGAGGGTACCCAGTACTTC. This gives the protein CASSEQAPQEGTQYF.

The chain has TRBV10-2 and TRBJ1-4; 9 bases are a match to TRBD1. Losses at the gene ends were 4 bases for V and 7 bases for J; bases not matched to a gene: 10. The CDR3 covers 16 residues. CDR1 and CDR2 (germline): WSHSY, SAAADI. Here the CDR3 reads CASSVPTGGQGEKLFF. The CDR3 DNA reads TGCGCCAGCAGTGTTCCCACAGGGGGCCAGGGTGAAAAACTGTTTTTT.